The present entry profiles one T cell receptor beta chain with its context. Its antigen is as yet unknown. Germline loops: CDR1 MDHEN, CDR2 SYDVKM. The germline V and J ends were trimmed by 3 bases and 10 bases, with 12 bases remaining between them. CDR3 size: 12 residues. The record originates from a study of cytomegalovirus exposure and HLA in healthy donors. Study-wide context: Researchers previously reported finding fewer than 140 million unique TCR beta sequences from 170 million or so T cells.

The study ran its PCR with 60 Vbeta and 13 Jbeta primers. Only in-frame clones appear in the TCRdb table, and some are missing; sequencing was by immunoSEQ multiplex PCR. This table has hundreds of thousands of clones, roughly two thirds appearing once. Study-wide results and caveats: TCR beta V- and J-gene trimming, according to a later analysis, was linked to a missense DCLRE1C variant.

The J gene is TRBJ1-1, the V gene TRBV28; D is unclear. Specimen: PBMCs. This receptor was obtained from a female donor in good health and CMV-seronegative. The CDR3 nucleotides are TGTGCCAGCAGTTTCAGTGTACCCCCAGCTTTCTTT. This translates into CASSFSVPPAFF.